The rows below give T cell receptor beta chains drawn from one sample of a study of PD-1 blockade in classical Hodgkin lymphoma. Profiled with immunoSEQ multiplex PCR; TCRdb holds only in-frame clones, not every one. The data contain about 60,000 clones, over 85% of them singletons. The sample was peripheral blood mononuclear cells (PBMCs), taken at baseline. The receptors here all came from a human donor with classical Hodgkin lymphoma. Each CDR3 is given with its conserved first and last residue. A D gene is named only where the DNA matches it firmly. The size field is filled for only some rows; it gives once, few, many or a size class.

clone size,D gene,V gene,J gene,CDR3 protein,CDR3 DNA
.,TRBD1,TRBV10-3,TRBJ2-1,CAISGTGNTNEQFF,TGTGCCATCAGTGGGACAGGGAATACCAATGAGCAGTTCTTC
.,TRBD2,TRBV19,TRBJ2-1,CASRYSGSAYNEQFF,TGTGCCAGTAGATATAGCGGGAGCGCCTACAATGAGCAGTTCTTC
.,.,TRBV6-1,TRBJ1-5,CASSSLRGLNQPQHF,TGTGCCAGCAGTTCCTTGCGGGGACTTAATCAGCCCCAGCATTTT
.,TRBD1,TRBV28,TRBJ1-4,CASLSGQRNEKLFF,TGTGCCAGCCTTTCGGGACAGAGGAATGAAAAACTGTTTTTT
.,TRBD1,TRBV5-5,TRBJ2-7,CASSLVTGGSYEQYF,TGTGCCAGCAGCTTGGTGACAGGGGGCTCCTACGAGCAGTACTTC
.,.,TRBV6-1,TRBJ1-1,CASSGPGHLLGAFF,TGTGCCAGCAGCGGACCGGGACATCTATTGGGGGCTTTCTTT
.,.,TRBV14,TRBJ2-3,CASSQVSETRPYTQYF,TGTGCCAGCAGCCAAGTTAGCGAGACCCGCCCCTATACGCAGTATTTT
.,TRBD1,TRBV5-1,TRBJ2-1,CASSSQGAGEQFF,TGCGCCAGCAGCAGTCAGGGGGCGGGTGAGCAGTTCTTC
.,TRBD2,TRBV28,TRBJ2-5,CASSPQGTSGVYQETQYF,TGTGCCAGCAGTCCTCAAGGGACTAGCGGGGTGTACCAAGAGACCCAGTACTTC
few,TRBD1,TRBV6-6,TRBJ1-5,CASSGQGTYSNQPQHF,TGTGCCAGCAGTGGACAGGGGACTTATAGCAATCAGCCCCAGCATTTT
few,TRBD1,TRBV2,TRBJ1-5,CASSTGGPPNQPQHF,TGTGCCAGCAGTACAGGGGGACCCCCCAATCAGCCCCAGCATTTT
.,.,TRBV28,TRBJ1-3,CASFLGVGNTIYF,TGTGCCAGCTTTTTAGGGGTCGGAAACACCATATATTTT
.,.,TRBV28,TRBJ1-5,CASSPRKGSHQPQHF,TGTGCCAGCAGTCCCCGGAAGGGGTCCCATCAGCCCCAGCATTTT
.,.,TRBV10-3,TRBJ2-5,CAISESEGGAETQYF,TGTGCCATCAGTGAGTCCGAAGGGGGTGCAGAGACCCAGTACTTC
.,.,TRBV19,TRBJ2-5,CASSIRLQSQETQYF,TGTGCCAGTAGCATCCGTTTGCAGAGCCAAGAGACCCAGTACTTC
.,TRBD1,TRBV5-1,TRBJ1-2,CASSLEFLWGTESYGYTF,TGCGCCAGCAGCTTGGAATTTCTGTGGGGGACAGAATCATATGGCTACACCTTC
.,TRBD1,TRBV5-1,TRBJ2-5,CASQNGQGYLETQYF,TGCGCCAGCCAAAATGGACAGGGGTATCTAGAGACCCAGTACTTC
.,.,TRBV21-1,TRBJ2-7,CASSKVSGPEAEQYF,TGTGCCAGCAGCAAAGTATCAGGGCCAGAGGCCGAGCAGTACTTC
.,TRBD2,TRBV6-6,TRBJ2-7,CASSLSLGGYEQYF,TGTGCCAGCAGTTTGTCCCTGGGAGGGTACGAGCAGTACTTC
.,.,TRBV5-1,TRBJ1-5,CASSFLPGGGYQPQHF,TGCGCCAGCAGCTTTTTGCCCGGGGGCGGGTATCAGCCCCAGCATTTT
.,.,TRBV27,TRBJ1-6,CASRRGNNSPLHF,TGTGCCAGCAGGAGGGGCAACAATTCACCCCTCCACTTT
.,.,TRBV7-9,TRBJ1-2,CASSLLGRGDLDGYTF,TGTGCCAGCAGCTTACTGGGCAGGGGCGACCTGGATGGCTACACCTTC
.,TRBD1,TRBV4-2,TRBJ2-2,CASSTRTGNTGELFF,TGTGCCAGCAGCACCCGGACAGGGAACACCGGGGAGCTGTTTTTT
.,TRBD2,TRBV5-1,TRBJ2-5,CASSLTSGRIGETQYF,TGCGCCAGCAGCTTGACTAGCGGGAGAATCGGGGAGACCCAGTACTTC
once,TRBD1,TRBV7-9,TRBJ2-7,CASSYGGQGAYEQYF,TGTGCCAGCAGTTACGGGGGACAGGGGGCCTACGAGCAGTACTTC
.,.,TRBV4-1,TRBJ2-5,CASSQATEETQYF,TGCGCCAGCAGCCAAGCGACAGAAGAGACCCAGTACTTC
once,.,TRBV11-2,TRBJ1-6,CASSLEKQGPSSSYNSPLHF,TGTGCCAGCAGCTTAGAGAAACAGGGACCCTCGAGCTCCTATAATTCACCCCTCCACTTT
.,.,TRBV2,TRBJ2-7,CASSDRRVFVDEQYF,TGTGCCAGCAGTGATAGGCGGGTTTTCGTCGACGAGCAGTACTTC
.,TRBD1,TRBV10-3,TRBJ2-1,CATQTGYNEQFF,TGTGCCACCCAGACAGGGTACAATGAGCAGTTCTTC
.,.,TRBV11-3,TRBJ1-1,CASSPGTLEAFF,TGTGCCAGCAGCCCTGGGACACTGGAAGCTTTCTTT
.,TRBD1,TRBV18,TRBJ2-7,CASSPGTGGEQYF,TGTGCCAGCTCACCAGGGACAGGGGGCGAGCAGTACTTC
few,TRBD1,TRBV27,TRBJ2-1,CASSFLGQGKNEQFF,TGTGCCAGCAGTTTCTTGGGACAGGGAAAGAATGAGCAGTTCTTC
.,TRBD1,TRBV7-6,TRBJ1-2,CASSPGQTSAGYTF,TGTGCCAGCAGCCCGGGACAGACGTCCGCTGGCTACACCTTC
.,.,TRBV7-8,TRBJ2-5,CASNLEGTQYF,TGTGCCAGTAACCTGGAGGGGACCCAGTACTTC
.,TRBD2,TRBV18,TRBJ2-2,CASSPQRETGELFF,TGTGCCAGCTCACCACAGCGGGAGACCGGGGAGCTGTTTTTT
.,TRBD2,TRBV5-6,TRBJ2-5,CASSFEVAGVETQYF,TGTGCCAGCAGCTTCGAGGTAGCGGGGGTGGAGACCCAGTACTTC
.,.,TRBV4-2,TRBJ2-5,CASSQGPQETQYF,TGTGCCAGCAGCCAGGGCCCTCAAGAGACCCAGTACTTC
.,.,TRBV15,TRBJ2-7,CATSRAVSYEQYF,TGTGCCACCAGCAGAGCGGTCTCCTACGAGCAGTACTTC
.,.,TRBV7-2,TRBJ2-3,CASSLDPISQYF,TGTGCCAGCAGCTTAGACCCAATTTCGCAGTATTTT
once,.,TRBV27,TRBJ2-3,CASSWRGGAHTDTQYF,TGTGCCAGCAGTTGGAGGGGGGGGGCTCACACAGATACGCAGTATTTT
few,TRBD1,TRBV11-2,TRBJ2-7,CASSADRDGEQYF,TGTGCCAGCAGCGCCGACAGGGACGGCGAGCAGTACTTC
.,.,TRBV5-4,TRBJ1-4,CASSLRGRNEKLFF,TGTGCCAGCAGCCTCCGGGGCCGTAATGAAAAACTGTTTTTT
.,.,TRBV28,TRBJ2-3,CASSYPRGAGTDTQYF,TGTGCCAGCAGTTACCCTAGGGGCGCCGGCACAGATACGCAGTATTTT
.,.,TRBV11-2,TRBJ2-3,CASSQDSIMDTQYF,TGTGCCAGCAGCCAGGACAGCATTATGGATACGCAGTATTTT
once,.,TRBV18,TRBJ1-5,CASSPRGGTPGQPQHF,TGTGCCAGCTCACCACGGGGGGGAACGCCCGGTCAGCCCCAGCATTTT
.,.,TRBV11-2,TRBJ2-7,CASSYYNSVAESYEQYF,TGTGCCAGCAGCTATTATAATTCGGTAGCGGAGAGCTACGAGCAGTACTTC
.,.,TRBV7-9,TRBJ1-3,CASSFGNTIYF,TGTGCCAGCAGCTTTGGAAACACCATATATTTT
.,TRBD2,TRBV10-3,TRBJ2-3,CAISERTSGSTDTQYF,TGTGCCATCAGTGAGAGGACTAGCGGGAGCACAGATACGCAGTATTTT
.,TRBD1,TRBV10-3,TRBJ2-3,CAIRSGTGSDTQYF,TGTGCCATCAGATCCGGGACAGGGTCAGATACGCAGTATTTT
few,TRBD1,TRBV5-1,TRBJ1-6,CASSSTGDRLHF,TGCGCCAGCAGCTCGACAGGGGATCGCCTCCACTTT
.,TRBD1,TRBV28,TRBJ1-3,CASSFKGASGNTIYF,TGTGCCAGCAGTTTTAAGGGGGCCTCTGGAAACACCATATATTTT
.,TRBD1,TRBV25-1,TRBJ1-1,CASSVHRGAEMAEAFF,TGTGCCAGCAGTGTCCACAGGGGCGCGGAGATGGCTGAAGCTTTCTTT
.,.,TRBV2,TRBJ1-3,CASRSQEVGNTIYF,TGTGCCAGCAGGTCACAGGAGGTGGGAAACACCATATATTTT